The T cell receptor (beta chain) described here comes from a study of T-cell reconstitution after alpha-beta-depleted transplantation in children. This clonotype was counted ten times or more. No antigen is known for it. Unique molecular identifiers featured in how the TCRbeta library was prepared. Each CDR3 protein gets one entry after TCRdb re-called the PCR reads with MiXCR. The sample contains roughly 200,000 distinct CDR3 sequences, roughly 11% of which appear only once. Study-wide points: Reported findings indicate that, about two months after transplant, alpha-beta T cells came from several hundred expanded clones, which were derived from non-depleted graft cells.

With V trimmed by 0 bases and J by 4 bases, 12 bases remained unmatched. The CDR3 extends over 18 amino acids. Germline CDR1 reads MNHEY; CDR2 reads SVGAGI. V and J are TRBV6-5 and TRBJ2-3; 8 bases are shared with TRBD2. This sample comprised PBMCs, obtained before TCRalphabeta/CD19-depleted stem cell transplant. The sequence was collected from a child less than two years old with acute myeloid leukemia, due to receive a stem cell transplant. The CDR3 nucleotides read TGTGCCAGCAGTTACTCGAGCCGCGGCGGGAGGAACGCAGATACGCAGTATTTT. It codes for CASSYSSRGGRNADTQYF.